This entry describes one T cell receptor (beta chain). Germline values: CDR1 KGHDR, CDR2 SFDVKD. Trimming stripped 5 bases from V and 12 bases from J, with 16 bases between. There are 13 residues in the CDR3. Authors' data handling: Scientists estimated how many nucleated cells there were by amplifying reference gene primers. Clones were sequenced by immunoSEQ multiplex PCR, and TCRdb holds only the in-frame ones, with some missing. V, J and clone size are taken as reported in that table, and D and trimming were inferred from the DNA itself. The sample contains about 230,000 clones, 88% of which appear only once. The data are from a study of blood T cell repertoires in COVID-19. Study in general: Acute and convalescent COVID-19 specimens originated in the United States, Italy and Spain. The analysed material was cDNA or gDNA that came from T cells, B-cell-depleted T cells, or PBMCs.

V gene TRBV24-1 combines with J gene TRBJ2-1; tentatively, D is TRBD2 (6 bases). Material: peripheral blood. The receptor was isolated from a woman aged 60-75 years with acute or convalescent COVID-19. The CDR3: CATSARRGSGQFF. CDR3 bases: TGTGCCACCAGTGCCCGGCGGGGAAGCGGGCAGTTCTTC.